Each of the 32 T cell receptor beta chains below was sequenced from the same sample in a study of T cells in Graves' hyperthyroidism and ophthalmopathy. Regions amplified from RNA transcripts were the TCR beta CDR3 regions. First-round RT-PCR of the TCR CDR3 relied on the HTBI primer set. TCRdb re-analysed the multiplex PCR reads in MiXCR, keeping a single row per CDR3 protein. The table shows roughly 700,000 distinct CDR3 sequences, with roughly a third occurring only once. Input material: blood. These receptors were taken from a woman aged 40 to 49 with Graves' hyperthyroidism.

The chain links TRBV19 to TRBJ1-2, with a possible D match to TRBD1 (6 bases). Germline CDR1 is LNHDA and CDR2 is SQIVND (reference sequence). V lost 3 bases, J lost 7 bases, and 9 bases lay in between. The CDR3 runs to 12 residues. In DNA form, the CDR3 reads TGTGCCAGTAGTATGCAGGGGAGTGGCTACACCTTC. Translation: CASSMQGSGYTF.

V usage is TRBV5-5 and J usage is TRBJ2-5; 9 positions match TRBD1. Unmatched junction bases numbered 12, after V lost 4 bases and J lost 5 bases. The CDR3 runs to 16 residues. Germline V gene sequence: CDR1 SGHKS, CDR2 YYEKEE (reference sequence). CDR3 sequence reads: CASSATGTGLEETQYF. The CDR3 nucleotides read TGTGCCAGCAGCGCGACAGGGACAGGGTTGGAGGAGACCCAGTACTTC.

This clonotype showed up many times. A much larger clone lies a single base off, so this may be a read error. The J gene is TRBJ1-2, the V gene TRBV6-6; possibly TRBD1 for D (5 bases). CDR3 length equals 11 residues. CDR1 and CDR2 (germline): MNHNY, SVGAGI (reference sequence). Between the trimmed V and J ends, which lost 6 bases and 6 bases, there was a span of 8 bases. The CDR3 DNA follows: TGTGCCAGCAGCCCAGGGCATGGCTACACCTTC. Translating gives CASSPGHGYTF.

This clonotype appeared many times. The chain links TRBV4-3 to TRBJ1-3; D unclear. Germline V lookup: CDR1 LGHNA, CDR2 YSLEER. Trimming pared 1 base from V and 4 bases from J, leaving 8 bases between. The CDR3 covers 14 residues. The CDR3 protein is CASSQAAEGNTIYF. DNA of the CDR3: TGCGCCAGCAGCCAAGCGGCTGAAGGAAACACCATATATTTT.

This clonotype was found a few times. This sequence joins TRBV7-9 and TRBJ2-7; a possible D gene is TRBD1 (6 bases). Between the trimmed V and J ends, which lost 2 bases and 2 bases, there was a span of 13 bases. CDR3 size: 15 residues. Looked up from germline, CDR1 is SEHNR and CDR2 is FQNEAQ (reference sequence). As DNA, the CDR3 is TGTGCCAGCAGCTTACAAATACAGGGCGCCTACGAGCAGTACTTC. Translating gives CASSLQIQGAYEQYF.

CDR3 nucleotides: TGTGCCAGCAGCTTATCGTTAAAGGCGCGTTTCCCTCTGAACTATGGCTACACCTTC. Translation gives CASSLSLKARFPLNYGYTF. The chain couples TRBV7-4 to TRBJ1-2; unclear D gene. The CDR3 is made up of 19 amino acids. Germline CDR1 is SGHVT and CDR2 is SQSDAQ. V was clipped by 2 bases and J by 2 bases, with 24 bases between them.

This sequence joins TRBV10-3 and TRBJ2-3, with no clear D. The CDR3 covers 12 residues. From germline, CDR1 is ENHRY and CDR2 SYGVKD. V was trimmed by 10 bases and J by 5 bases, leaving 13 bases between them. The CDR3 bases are TGTGCCACCACGTCACTGGAAGATACGCAGTATTTT. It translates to CATTSLEDTQYF.

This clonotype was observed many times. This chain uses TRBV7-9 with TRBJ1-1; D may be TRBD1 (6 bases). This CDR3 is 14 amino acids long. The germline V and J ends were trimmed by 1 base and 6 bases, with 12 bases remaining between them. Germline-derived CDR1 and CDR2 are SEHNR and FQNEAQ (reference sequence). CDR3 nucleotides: TGTGCCAGCAGCTTAGAGTCAGGGGCCTCTGAAGCTTTCTTT. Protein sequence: CASSLESGASEAFF.

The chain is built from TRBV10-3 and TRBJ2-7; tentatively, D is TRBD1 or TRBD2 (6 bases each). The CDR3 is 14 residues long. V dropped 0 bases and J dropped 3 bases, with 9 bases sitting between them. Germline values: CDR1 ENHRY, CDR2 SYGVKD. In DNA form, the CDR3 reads TGTGCCATCAGTGAGTCCGGGGGCCGCTACGAGCAGTACTTC. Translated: CAISESGGRYEQYF.

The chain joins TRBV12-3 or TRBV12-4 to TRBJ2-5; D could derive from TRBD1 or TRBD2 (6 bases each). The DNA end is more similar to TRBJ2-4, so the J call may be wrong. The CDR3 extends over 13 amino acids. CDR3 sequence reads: CASSLGGAGIQYF. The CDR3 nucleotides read TGTGCCAGCAGTTTGGGGGGCGCGGGCATTCAGTACTTC.

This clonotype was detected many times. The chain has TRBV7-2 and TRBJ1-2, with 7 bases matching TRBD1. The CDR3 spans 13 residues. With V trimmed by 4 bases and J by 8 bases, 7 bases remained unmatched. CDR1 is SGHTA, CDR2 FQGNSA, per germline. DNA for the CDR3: TGTGCCAGCAGCTACCCGGGACAGTTGGGCTACACCTTC. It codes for CASSYPGQLGYTF.

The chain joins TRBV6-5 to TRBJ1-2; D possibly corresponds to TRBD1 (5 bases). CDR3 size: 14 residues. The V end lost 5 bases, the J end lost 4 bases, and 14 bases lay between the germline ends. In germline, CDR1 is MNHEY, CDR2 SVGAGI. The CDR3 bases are TGTGCCAGCAGTCCGTATGGGGGGAGCTATGGCTACACCTTC. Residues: CASSPYGGSYGYTF.

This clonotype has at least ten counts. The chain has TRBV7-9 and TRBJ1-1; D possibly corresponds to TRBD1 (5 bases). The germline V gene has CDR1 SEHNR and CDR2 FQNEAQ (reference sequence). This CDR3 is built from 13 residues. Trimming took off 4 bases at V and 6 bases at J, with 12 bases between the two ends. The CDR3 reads CASSWGDTAEAFF. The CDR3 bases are TGTGCCAGCAGCTGGGGCGACACGGCTGAAGCTTTCTTT.

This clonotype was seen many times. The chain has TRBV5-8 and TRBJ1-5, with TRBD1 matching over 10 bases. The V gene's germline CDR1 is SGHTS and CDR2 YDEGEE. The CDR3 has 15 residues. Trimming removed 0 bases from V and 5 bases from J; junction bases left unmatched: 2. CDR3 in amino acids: CASSLGGQGYQPQHF. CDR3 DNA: TGTGCCAGCAGCTTGGGGGGACAGGGGTATCAGCCCCAGCATTTT.

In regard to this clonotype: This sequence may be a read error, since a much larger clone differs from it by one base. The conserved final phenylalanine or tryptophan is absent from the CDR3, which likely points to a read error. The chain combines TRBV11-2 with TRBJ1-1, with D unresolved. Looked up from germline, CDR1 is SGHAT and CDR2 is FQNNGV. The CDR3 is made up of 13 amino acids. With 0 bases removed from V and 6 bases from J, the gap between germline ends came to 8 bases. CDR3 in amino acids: CASSLDLKAEAFL. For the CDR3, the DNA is TGTGCCAGCAGCTTAGACTTGAAGGCTGAAGCTTTCCTT.

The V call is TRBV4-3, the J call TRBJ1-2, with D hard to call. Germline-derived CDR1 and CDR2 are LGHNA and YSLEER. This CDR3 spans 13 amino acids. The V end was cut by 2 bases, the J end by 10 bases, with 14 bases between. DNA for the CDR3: TGCGCCAGCAGCCAATTGAGGCGGGAGGCCTACACCTTC. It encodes CASSQLRREAYTF.

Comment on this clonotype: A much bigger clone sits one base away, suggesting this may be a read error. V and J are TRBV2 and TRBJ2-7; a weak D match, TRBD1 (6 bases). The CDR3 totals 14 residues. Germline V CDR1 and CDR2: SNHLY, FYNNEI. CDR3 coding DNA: TGTGTCAGCAGTGGAGAGACAGGAACGGTCGAGCAGTACTTC. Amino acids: CVSSGETGTVEQYF. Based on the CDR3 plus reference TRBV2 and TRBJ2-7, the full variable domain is EPEVTQTPSHQVTQMGQEVILRCVPISNHLYFYWYRQILGQKVEFLVSFYNNEISEKSEIFDDQFSVERPDGSNFTLKIRSTKLEDSAMYFCVSSGETGTVEQYFGPGTRLTVT.

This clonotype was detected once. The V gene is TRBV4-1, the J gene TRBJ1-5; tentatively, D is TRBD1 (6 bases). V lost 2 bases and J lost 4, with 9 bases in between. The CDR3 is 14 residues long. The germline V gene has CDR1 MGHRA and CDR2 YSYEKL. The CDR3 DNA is TGCGCCAGCAGCCAAATAACAGGGAATCAGCCCCAGCATTTT. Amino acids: CASSQITGNQPQHF.

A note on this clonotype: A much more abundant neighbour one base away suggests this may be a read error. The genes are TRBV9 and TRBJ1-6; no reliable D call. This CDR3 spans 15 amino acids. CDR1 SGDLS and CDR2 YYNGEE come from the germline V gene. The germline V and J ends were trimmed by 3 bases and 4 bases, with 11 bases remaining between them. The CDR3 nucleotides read TGTGCCAGCAGCGACCGGGCAGGTTATAATTCACCCCTCCACTTT. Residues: CASSDRAGYNSPLHF. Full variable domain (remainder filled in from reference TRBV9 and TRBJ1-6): DSGVTQTPKHLITATGQRVTLRCSPRSGDLSVYWYQQSLDQGLQFLIQYYNGEERAKGNILERFSAQQFPDLHSELNLSSLELGDSALYFCASSDRAGYNSPLHFGNGTRLTVT.

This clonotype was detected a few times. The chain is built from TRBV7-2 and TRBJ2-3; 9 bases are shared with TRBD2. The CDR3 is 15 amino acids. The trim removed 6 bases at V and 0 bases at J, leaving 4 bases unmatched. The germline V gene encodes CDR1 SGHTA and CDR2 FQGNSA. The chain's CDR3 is CASSRLAGSTDTQYF. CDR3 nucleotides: TGTGCCAGCAGTCGTCTAGCGGGGAGCACAGATACGCAGTATTTT.

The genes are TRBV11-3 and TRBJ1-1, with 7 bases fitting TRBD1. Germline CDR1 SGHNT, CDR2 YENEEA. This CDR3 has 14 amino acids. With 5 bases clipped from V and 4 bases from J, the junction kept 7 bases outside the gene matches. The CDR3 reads CASSTTGVATEAFF. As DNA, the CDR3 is TGTGCCAGCAGCACCACAGGGGTTGCCACTGAAGCTTTCTTT.

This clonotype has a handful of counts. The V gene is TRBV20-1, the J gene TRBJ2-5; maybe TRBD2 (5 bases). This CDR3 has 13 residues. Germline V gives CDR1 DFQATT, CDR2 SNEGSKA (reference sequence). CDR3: CSVPRTGKETQYF. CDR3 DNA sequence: TGCAGCGTGCCTCGGACGGGGAAAGAGACCCAGTACTTC.

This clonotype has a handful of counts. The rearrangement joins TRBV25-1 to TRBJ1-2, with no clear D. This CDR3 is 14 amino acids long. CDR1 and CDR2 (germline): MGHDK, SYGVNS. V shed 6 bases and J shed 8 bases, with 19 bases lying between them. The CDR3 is CASSNSGLMDGYTF. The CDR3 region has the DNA TGTGCCAGCAGCAACTCGGGCCTAATGGACGGCTACACCTTC.

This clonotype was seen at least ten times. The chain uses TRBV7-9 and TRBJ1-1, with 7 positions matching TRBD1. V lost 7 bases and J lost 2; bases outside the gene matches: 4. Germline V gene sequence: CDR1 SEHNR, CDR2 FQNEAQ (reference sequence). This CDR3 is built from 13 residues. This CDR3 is CASMQGGNTEAFF. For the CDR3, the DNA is TGTGCCAGCATGCAGGGGGGAAACACTGAAGCTTTCTTT.

For the CDR3, the DNA is TGCAGTGCTAGAGGTTGGGACAGCGGACCTTTGAACACTGAAGCTTTCTTT. Its protein is CSARGWDSGPLNTEAFF. V gene TRBV20-1 combines with J gene TRBJ1-1, with 7 bases that match TRBD1. There are 17 residues in the CDR3. CDR1 and CDR2 (germline): DFQATT, SNEGSKA (reference sequence). The junction had 11 bases not matched to a gene; V was cut back by 1 base and J by 0 bases.

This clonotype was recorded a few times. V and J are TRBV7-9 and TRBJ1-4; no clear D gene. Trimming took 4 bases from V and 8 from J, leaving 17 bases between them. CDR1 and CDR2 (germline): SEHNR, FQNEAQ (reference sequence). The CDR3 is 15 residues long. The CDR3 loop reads CASSYTPGLREKLFF. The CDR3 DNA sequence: TGTGCCAGCAGCTATACCCCGGGTCTAAGGGAAAAACTGTTTTTT.

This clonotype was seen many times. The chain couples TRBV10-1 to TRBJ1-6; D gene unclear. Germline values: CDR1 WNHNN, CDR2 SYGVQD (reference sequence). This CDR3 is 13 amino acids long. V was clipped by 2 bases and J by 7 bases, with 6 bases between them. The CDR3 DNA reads TGCGCCAGCAGTGAGGGTGGAAATTCACCCCTCCACTTT. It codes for CASSEGGNSPLHF.

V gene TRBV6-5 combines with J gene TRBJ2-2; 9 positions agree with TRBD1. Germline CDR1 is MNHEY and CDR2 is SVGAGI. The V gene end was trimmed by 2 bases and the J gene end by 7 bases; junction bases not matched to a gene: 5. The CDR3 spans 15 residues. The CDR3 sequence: CASSYGWDRDGELFF. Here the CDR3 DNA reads TGTGCCAGCAGTTACGGATGGGACAGGGACGGGGAGCTGTTTTTT.

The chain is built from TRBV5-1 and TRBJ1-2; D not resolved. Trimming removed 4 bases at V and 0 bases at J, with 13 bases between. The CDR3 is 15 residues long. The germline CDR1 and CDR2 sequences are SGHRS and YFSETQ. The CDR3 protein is CASSPGRTSNYGYTF. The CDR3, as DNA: TGCGCCAGCAGCCCCGGCAGAACCTCTAACTATGGCTACACCTTC.

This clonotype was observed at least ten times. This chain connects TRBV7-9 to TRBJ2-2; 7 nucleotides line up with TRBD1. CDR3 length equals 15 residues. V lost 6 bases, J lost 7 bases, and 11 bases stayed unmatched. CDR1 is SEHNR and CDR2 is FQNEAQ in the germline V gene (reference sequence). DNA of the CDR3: TGTGCCAGCAGTTTCCGGGACAGCGTTATCGGGGAGCTGTTTTTT. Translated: CASSFRDSVIGELFF.

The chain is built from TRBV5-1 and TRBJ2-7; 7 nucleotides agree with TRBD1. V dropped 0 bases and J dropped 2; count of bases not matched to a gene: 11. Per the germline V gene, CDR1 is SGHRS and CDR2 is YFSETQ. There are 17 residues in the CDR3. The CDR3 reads CASSLDAGGHAPYEQYF. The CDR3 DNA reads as TGCGCCAGCAGCTTGGATGCAGGGGGTCATGCCCCCTACGAGCAGTACTTC.

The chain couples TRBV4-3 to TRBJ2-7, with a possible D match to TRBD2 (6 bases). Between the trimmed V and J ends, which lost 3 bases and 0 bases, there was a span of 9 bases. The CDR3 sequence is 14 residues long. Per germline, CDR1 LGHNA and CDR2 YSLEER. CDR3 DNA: TGCGCCAGCAGCCATTTAGCGGCCTCCTACGAGCAGTACTTC. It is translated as CASSHLAASYEQYF.